These T cell receptor beta chains were read from a single sample in a study of CD8+CD57+ T cells in acquired aplastic anemia. One entry per CDR3 protein, called by TCRdb with MiXCR from the reads. The sample has 95,000 to 150,000 distinct CDR3 sequences, under 60% seen once. Sequenced sample: sorted CD4+, CD8+, or CD8+CD57+ T cells (not recorded which) from PBMCs. These TCRs come from a human donor with aplastic anemia. Each CDR3 is given with its conserved first and last residue. The D gene is left open where the match is weak. Clone sizes are given selectively: once, few, many, or a class where the clone is expanded.

clone_size	v_call	j_call	d_call	cdr3_aa	cdr3_nt
.	TRBV29-1	TRBJ1-1	TRBD1	CSVVGRGQNEAFF	TGCAGCGTTGTGGGGCGGGGACAGAATGAAGCTTTCTTT
.	TRBV2	TRBJ2-7	.	CASEGQTYEQYF	TGTGCCAGCGAAGGACAGACCTACGAGCAGTACTTC
.	TRBV7-8	TRBJ2-5	TRBD2	CASSPGLAGAGEAQYF	TGTGCCAGCAGCCCAGGACTAGCGGGCGCCGGGGAGGCCCAGTACTTC
.	TRBV7-9	TRBJ1-1	.	CASSDRQAGAFF	TGTGCCAGCAGCGATAGACAGGCTGGAGCTTTCTTT
many	TRBV19	TRBJ2-1	.	CASKYGGSEYNEQFF	TGTGCCAGTAAGTACGGTGGCAGCGAATACAATGAGCAGTTCTTC
.	TRBV20-1	TRBJ2-7	.	CSASSPQEGNSYEQYF	TGCAGTGCCAGCAGCCCCCAAGAGGGGAACTCCTACGAGCAGTACTTC
many	TRBV12-3/TRBV12-4	TRBJ1-2	.	CASSLEVGAGNYGYTF	TGTGCCAGCAGTTTAGAGGTGGGGGCTGGTAACTATGGCTACACCTTC
.	TRBV29-1	TRBJ2-7	TRBD2	CSVGTSGAPREQYF	TGCAGCGTTGGGACTAGCGGGGCCCCGCGAGAGCAGTACTTC
.	TRBV7-9	TRBJ2-7	.	CASSLEGYF	TGTGCCAGCAGCTTAGAGGGGTACTTC
.	TRBV16	TRBJ1-3	.	CASSQLSYSGNTIYF	TGTGCCAGCAGCCAACTATCTTACTCTGGAAACACCATATATTTT
many	TRBV29-1	TRBJ1-4	.	CSAIQGANEKLFF	TGCAGCGCGATTCAGGGAGCTAATGAAAAACTGTTTTTT
many	TRBV14	TRBJ2-1	.	CASSQVLKWSEQFF	TGTGCCAGCAGCCAAGTATTGAAGTGGTCTGAGCAGTTCTTC
once	TRBV11-1	TRBJ1-4	.	CASSLTDALYQGKLFF	TGTGCCAGCAGCTTAACGGACGCCTTGTATCAAGGAAAACTGTTTTTT
.	TRBV20-1	TRBJ1-4	TRBD1	CSAHWGQGAEKLFF	TGCAGTGCCCATTGGGGACAGGGGGCTGAAAAACTGTTTTTT
many	TRBV4-2	TRBJ2-6	.	CASSQDQGSGANVLTF	TGTGCCAGCAGCCAAGATCAGGGCTCTGGGGCCAACGTCCTGACTTTC
many	TRBV7-7	TRBJ2-7	.	CASSLGVLYEQYF	TGTGCTAGCAGCTTAGGGGTCCTCTACGAGCAGTACTTC
.	TRBV25-1	TRBJ1-6	.	CASSEYYRERENSPLHF	TGTGCCAGCAGTGAATATTACAGGGAGAGAGAAAATTCACCCCTCCACTTT
.	TRBV10-2	TRBJ2-7	.	CASRRGGSSYEQYF	TGCGCCAGCAGGAGGGGGGGCAGCTCCTACGAGCAGTACTTC